Described below is a single TCR beta chain sequence and its context. Its antigen is still unknown. This CDR3 has 16 amino acids. CDR1 is DFQATT and CDR2 is SNEGSKA in the germline V gene (reference sequence). The V end lost 1 base, the J end lost 3 bases, and 19 bases lay between the germline ends. These data belong to a study of T cells after yellow fever vaccination. Study context: SMART-Seq v4 Ultra Low Input prepared libraries from low-cell fractions. Whole-study results and caveats: Primary-vaccination clones mostly resurfaced post-booster (around 95% CD4, 85% to 90% CD8). There was a small share of clonotypes that showed up in both the CD4 and CD8 compartments.

In making TCR cDNA, 5'RACE template switching added a universal primer site and UMIs to it. TCRdb re-called the 5' RACE reads through MiXCR, storing one row per CDR3 protein. The table has 620,000 or so distinct CDR3 sequences, about 12% seen once; the top ten hold about 15%. The chain employs TRBV20-1 and TRBJ2-7; D perhaps matches TRBD2 (7 bases). This receptor was taken from a man younger than 40 who received the YFV17D yellow fever vaccine. The sequences come from PBMCs, collected on the day of the yellow fever booster vaccination. The CDR3 DNA reads TGCAGTGCTAGAGCCCCTTTGGGGGGGCGGGGCTACGAGCAGTACTTC. Protein product: CSARAPLGGRGYEQYF.